The clone carrying this TCR beta chain has only a few counts. Seattle patient enrollment occurred during active infection, with longitudinal follow-up thereafter. In the study's own analysis: The authors estimated nucleated cell counts from reference gene primer amplification. Method: immunoSEQ multiplex PCR; TCRdb's copy keeps in-frame clones and lacks some. V, J and clone size reflect that table, while D and trimming were determined from the DNA. The sample contains roughly 410,000 clones, more than 70% of which appear only once. These data are taken from a study of blood T cell repertoires in COVID-19. As for the study in general: Material from acute and convalescent COVID-19 was sourced from the United States, Italy and Spain. Sources were T cells, B-cell-depleted T cells, or PBMCs; the material itself was cDNA or gDNA.

The V gene lost 6 bases and the J gene lost 0 bases, with 21 bases spanning the gap. The CDR3 length is 18 residues. CDR1 is MNHEY, CDR2 SMNVEV, per germline (reference sequence). The rearrangement joins TRBV27 to TRBJ2-1; TRBD2 might be the D (7 bases). Sequenced sample: peripheral blood. The receptor's source is an older woman with COVID-19, enrolled during active disease. As DNA, the CDR3 is TGTGCCAGCAGCCCCGTTCGCGGGGGCCACAGCTCCTACAATGAGCAGTTCTTC. Translation: CASSPVRGGHSSYNEQFF.